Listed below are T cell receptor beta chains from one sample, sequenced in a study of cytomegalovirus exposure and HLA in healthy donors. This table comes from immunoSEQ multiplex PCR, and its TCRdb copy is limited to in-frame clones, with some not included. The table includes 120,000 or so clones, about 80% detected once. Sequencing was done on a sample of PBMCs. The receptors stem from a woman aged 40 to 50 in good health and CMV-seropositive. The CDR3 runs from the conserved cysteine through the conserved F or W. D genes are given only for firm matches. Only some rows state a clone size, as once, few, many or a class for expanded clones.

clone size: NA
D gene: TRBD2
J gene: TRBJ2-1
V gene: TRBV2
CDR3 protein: CASSGGESGGQYEQFF
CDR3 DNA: TGTGCCAGCAGTGGGGGGGAAAGCGGGGGGCAATATGAGCAGTTCTTC

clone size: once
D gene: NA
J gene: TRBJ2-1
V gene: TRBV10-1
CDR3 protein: CASSETGGKYNEQFF
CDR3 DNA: TGCGCCAGCAGTGAAACAGGCGGCAAGTACAATGAGCAGTTCTTC

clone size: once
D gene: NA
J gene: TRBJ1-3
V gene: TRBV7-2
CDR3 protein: CASSLGGSSGNTIYF
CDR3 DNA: TGTGCCAGCAGCTTAGGTGGGAGCTCTGGAAACACCATATATTTT

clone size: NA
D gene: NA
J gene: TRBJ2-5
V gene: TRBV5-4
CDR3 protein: CASSSGQKETQYF
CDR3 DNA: TGTGCCAGCAGCTCTGGTCAGAAAGAGACCCAGTACTTC

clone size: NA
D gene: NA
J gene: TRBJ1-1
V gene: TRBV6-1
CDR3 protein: CASSAGTMNTEAFF
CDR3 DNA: TGTGCCAGCAGTGCCGGGACAATGAACACTGAAGCTTTCTTT

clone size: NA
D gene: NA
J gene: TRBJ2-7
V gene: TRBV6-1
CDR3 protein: CASSLRGTESYEQYF
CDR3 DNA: TGTGCCAGCAGTCTCCGGGGGACAGAGTCCTACGAGCAGTACTTC

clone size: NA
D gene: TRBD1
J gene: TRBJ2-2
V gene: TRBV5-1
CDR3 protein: CASSYGQASNTGELFF
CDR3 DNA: TGCGCCAGCAGCTATGGACAGGCCTCGAACACCGGGGAGCTGTTTTTT

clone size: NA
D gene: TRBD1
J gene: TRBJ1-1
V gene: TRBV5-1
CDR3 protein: CASSLIAGGQNTEAFF
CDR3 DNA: TGCGCCAGCAGCTTGATCGCAGGGGGCCAGAACACTGAAGCTTTCTTT

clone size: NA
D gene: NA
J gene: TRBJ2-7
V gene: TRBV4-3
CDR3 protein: CASSHQEGGEQYF
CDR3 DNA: TGCGCCAGCAGCCACCAGGAAGGGGGCGAGCAGTACTTC

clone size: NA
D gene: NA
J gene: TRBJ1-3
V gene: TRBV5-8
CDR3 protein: CASSLRGTVGNTIYF
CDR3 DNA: TGTGCCAGCAGCTTGAGGGGAACCGTTGGAAACACCATATATTTT

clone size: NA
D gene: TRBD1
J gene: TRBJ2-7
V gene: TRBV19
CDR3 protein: CASSLSTGAYEQYF
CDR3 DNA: TGTGCCAGTAGTCTATCGACAGGGGCCTACGAGCAGTACTTC

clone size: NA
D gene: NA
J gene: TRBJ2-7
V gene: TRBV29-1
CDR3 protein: CSVFMGPYEQYF
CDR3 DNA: TGCAGCGTGTTCATGGGGCCCTACGAGCAGTACTTC

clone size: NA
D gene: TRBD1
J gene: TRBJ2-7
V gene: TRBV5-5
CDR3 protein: CASSLPGQGLTYEQYF
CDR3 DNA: TGTGCCAGCAGCCTACCGGGACAGGGGCTCACCTACGAGCAGTACTTC

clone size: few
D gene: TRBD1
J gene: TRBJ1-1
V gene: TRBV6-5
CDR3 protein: CASSYPGQGDEAFF
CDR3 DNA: TGTGCCAGCAGTTACCCGGGACAGGGGGATGAAGCTTTCTTT

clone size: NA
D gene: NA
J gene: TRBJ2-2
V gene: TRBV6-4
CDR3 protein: CASRPLTSSGELFF
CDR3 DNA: TGTGCCAGCAGGCCCCTGACTTCCTCCGGGGAGCTGTTTTTT

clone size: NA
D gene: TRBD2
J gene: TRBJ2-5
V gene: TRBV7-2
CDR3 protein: CASSLGRGGETQYF
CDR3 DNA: TGTGCCAGCAGCTTAGGCCGGGGGGGAGAGACCCAGTACTTC

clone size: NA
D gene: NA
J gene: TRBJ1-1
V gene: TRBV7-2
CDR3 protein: CASSLAPLLNTEAFF
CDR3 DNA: TGTGCCAGCAGCTTAGCACCACTCCTGAACACTGAAGCTTTCTTT

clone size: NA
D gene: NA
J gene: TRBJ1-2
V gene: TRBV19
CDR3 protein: CASSPGVPGYTF
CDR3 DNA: TGTGCCAGTAGTCCAGGGGTCCCTGGCTACACCTTC

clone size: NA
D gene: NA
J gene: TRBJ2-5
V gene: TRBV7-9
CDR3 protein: CASSINQETQYF
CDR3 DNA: TGTGCCAGCAGCATAAACCAAGAGACCCAGTACTTC

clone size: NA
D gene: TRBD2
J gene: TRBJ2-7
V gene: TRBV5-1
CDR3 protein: CASSLGSGRASEQYF
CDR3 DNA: TGCGCCAGCAGCTTGGGTAGCGGGAGGGCCAGCGAGCAGTACTTC

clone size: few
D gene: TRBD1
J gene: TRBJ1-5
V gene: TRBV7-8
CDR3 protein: CASSKHRGSNQPQHF
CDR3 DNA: TGTGCCAGCAGCAAACACAGGGGTAGTAATCAGCCCCAGCATTTT

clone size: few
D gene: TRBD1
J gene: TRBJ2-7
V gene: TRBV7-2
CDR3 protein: CASSARQGRYEQYF
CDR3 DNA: TGTGCCAGCAGCGCCCGACAGGGGAGGTACGAGCAGTACTTC

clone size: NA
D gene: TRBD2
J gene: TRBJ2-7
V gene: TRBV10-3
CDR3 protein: CAIRSEPGGYEQYF
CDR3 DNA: TGTGCCATCAGGAGCGAGCCGGGGGGCTACGAGCAGTACTTC

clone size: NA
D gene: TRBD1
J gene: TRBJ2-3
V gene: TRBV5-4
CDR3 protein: CASSEWTGEDTQYF
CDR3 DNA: TGTGCCAGCAGCGAGTGGACAGGGGAAGATACGCAGTATTTT

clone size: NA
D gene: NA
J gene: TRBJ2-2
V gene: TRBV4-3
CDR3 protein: CASSQQIGNTGELFF
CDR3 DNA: TGCGCCAGCAGCCAACAAATCGGGAACACCGGGGAGCTGTTTTTT

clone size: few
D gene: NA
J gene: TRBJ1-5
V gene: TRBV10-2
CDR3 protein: CASSGSSGPQHF
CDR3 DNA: TGCGCCAGCAGTGGATCTAGCGGCCCCCAGCATTTT

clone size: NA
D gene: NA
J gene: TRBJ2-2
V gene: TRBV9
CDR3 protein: CASSVVDSNTGELFF
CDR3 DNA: TGTGCCAGCAGCGTAGTGGACAGCAACACCGGGGAGCTGTTTTTT

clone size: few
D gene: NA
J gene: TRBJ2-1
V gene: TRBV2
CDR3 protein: CASSPPVDRDEQFF
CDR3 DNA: TGTGCCAGCAGCCCCCCGGTCGACCGGGATGAGCAGTTCTTC

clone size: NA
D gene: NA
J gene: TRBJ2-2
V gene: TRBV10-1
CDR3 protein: CASLGGVTGELFF
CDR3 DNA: TGCGCCTCCCTAGGGGGGGTTACCGGGGAGCTGTTTTTT

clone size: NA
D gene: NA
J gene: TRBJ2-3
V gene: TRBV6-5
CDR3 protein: CASSRLSGTQYF
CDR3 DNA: TGTGCCAGCAGTCGTCTCAGCGGCACGCAGTATTTT

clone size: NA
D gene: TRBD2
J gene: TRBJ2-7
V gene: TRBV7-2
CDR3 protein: CASSPGLAGGPSYEQYF
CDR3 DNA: TGTGCCAGCAGCCCTGGACTAGCGGGAGGGCCCTCCTACGAGCAGTACTTC

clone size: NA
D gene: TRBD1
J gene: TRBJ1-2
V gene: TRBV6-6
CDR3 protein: CASSYSTGDYGYTF
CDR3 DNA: TGTGCCAGCAGTTACTCGACAGGGGACTATGGCTACACCTTC

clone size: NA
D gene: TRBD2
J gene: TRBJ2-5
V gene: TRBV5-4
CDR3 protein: CASSFWTSGGAQYF
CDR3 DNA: TGTGCCAGCAGCTTCTGGACTAGCGGGGGGGCCCAGTACTTC

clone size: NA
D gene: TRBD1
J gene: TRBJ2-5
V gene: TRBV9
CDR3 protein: CASSHPRDREVTETQYF
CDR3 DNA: TGTGCCAGCAGCCACCCCAGGGACAGGGAGGTAACAGAGACCCAGTACTTC

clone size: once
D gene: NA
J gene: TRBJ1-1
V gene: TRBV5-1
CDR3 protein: CASSSLGDTEAFF
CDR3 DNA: TGCGCCAGCAGCTCCTTAGGGGACACTGAAGCTTTCTTT

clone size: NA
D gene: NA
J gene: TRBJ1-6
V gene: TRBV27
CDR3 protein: CASSLSTLASPLHF
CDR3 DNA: TGTGCCAGCAGTTTATCGACTTTGGCTTCACCCCTCCACTTT